One and the same sample provided the 23 T cell receptor beta chains below, sequenced in a study of T cells in Graves' hyperthyroidism and ophthalmopathy (dated by TCRdb to between 2018 and 2020). Receptors were amplified or captured by multiplex PCR. Data came from an Illumina HiSeq 2000. Amplification of TCR beta CDR3 regions was carried out from RNA transcripts. A first-round RT-PCR of the TCR CDR3 used the HTBI primer set with the Qiagen OneStep RT-PCR kit. The raw public data were reprocessed by TCRdb itself: fastp quality trimming at Q25, MiXCR clonotype calling, in-frame beta chains only. Rows with one shared CDR3 protein collapse into an entry with the most common genes and DNA. Within this sample are 530,000 or so distinct CDR3 sequences, with 17% of them counted one time only. Together, the top ten hold about 16% of the sample. Specimen: blood. The source is a young woman with Graves' ophthalmopathy.

The table lists this clonotype with a few counts. The chain combines TRBV12-3 or TRBV12-4 with TRBJ1-1; a possible D gene is TRBD1 (5 bases). The CDR3 is 16 residues long. Trimming removed 6 bases from V and 1 base from J, with 18 bases in between. The CDR3 loop reads CASRPDSYTSNTEAFF. The CDR3 DNA reads as TGTGCCAGCAGACCCGACAGCTATACCTCGAACACTGAAGCTTTCTTT.

In the case of this clonotype: With a much larger clone just one base away, this may be a read error. No conserved phenylalanine or tryptophan ends this CDR3, so it is likely a read error. The V and J genes are TRBV11-2 and TRBJ2-7; 11 positions agree with TRBD2. V dropped 4 bases and J dropped 3; count of bases not matched to a gene: 5. The germline V gene has CDR1 SGHAT and CDR2 FQNNGV. This CDR3 comprises 15 residues. The CDR3 DNA is TGTGCCAGCAGCTCACCCGGGACTAGCGGCTACGAGCAGTACCTC. Translated, it gives CASSSPGTSGYEQYL.

This clonotype was seen many times. The gene calls are TRBV12-3 or TRBV12-4 and TRBJ1-6; 8 bases fit TRBD1. V lost 6 bases and J lost 4; bases outside the gene matches: 11. The CDR3 runs to 17 residues. CDR3 protein: CASSRRTGNRYNSPLHF. CDR3 nucleotides: TGTGCCAGCAGCCGTCGGACAGGGAATCGTTATAATTCACCCCTCCACTTT.

This clonotype was picked up many times. The genes are TRBV9 and TRBJ1-1, with unresolved D. Germline CDR1 and CDR2: SGDLS and YYNGEE. Deletions cut 3 bases from V and 1 base from J, with 7 bases between. The CDR3 contains 13 residues. CDR3 in amino acids: CASSGPSNTEAFF. In nucleotides, the CDR3 is TGTGCCAGCAGCGGACCCTCGAACACTGAAGCTTTCTTT.

This clonotype has more than one count but fewer than ten. This chain links TRBV12-3 or TRBV12-4 with TRBJ1-6, with D perhaps matching TRBD1 (5 bases). The CDR3 extends over 15 amino acids. The germline V and J ends were trimmed by 5 bases and 7 bases, with 15 bases remaining between them. The CDR3 DNA reads TGTGCCAGCAGTGAGCCGGGGACCTGGAATTCACCCCTCCACTTT. Amino acids: CASSEPGTWNSPLHF.

This clonotype has more than one count but fewer than ten. CDR3: CASKESSGARGAQYF. CDR3 sequence (DNA): TGTGCCAGCAAGGAGAGTAGCGGGGCCCGGGGGGCCCAGTACTTC. The chain recombines TRBV6-1 with TRBJ2-5; 8 bases are shared with TRBD2. Germline values: CDR1 MNHNS, CDR2 SASEGT. The CDR3 is 15 amino acids. V was pared by 7 bases and J by 9 bases, with 16 bases of the junction left unmatched.

The table lists this clonotype with a few counts. The rearrangement joins TRBV19 to TRBJ1-1, with D possibly being TRBD1 (5 bases). V gave up 6 bases and J gave up 0 bases, with 14 bases separating them. The CDR3 loop spans 15 amino acids. Germline V CDR1 and CDR2: LNHDA, SQIVND (reference sequence). The DNA for the CDR3 is TGTGCCAGTAGACCGGAGGGGACTGTGAACACTGAAGCTTTCTTT. This gives the protein CASRPEGTVNTEAFF.

Written as DNA, the CDR3 is TGTGCCAGCAGTTCAATGGCGGGACATTGCGAGACCCAGTACTTC. The encoded protein is CASSSMAGHCETQYF. The chain combines TRBV28 with TRBJ2-5; D is tentatively TRBD1 or TRBD2 (6 bases each). Germline V lookup: CDR1 MDHEN, CDR2 SYDVKM. V shed 4 bases and J shed 5 bases, with 17 bases lying between them. The CDR3 is 15 amino acids.

This clonotype was observed a handful of times. The genes are TRBV5-1 and TRBJ1-3; D unclear. Germline V lookup: CDR1 SGHRS, CDR2 YFSETQ. Between the trimmed V and J ends, which lost 4 bases and 0 bases, there was a span of 11 bases. CDR3 length: 15 residues. CDR3: CASSPRSDSGNTIYF. CDR3 nucleotide sequence: TGCGCCAGCAGCCCTAGGTCCGACTCTGGAAACACCATATATTTT.

This clonotype showed up many times. The chain combines TRBV27 with TRBJ1-2, with D uncertain. Trimming removed 0 bases at V and 0 bases at J, with 17 bases between. Looked up from germline, CDR1 is MNHEY and CDR2 is SMNVEV (reference sequence). The CDR3 is 18 residues long. The CDR3 sequence: CASSLSWGGSASNYGYTF. The CDR3 DNA is TGTGCCAGCAGTTTATCTTGGGGAGGATCAGCTTCTAACTATGGCTACACCTTC.

This clonotype has only a few counts. CDR3 amino acids: CASSASGTSASQGYNEQFF. Here the CDR3 DNA reads TGTGCCAGCAGCGCCTCCGGGACTAGCGCTTCTCAGGGATACAATGAGCAGTTCTTC. The V gene is TRBV9, the J gene TRBJ2-1, with TRBD2 matching over 10 bases. V lost 3 bases and J lost 4; bases outside the gene matches: 16. This CDR3 is built from 19 residues. CDR1 SGDLS and CDR2 YYNGEE come from the germline V gene.

Note on this clonotype: A much larger clone differs by one base, so this may be a read error. For the CDR3, the DNA is TGTGCCAGCAGCTTGGTCAGGGAAAACTATGGCTACACCTTC. Its protein product is CASSLVRENYGYTF. The chain combines TRBV5-6 with TRBJ1-2; maybe TRBD1 (5 bases). V lost 0 bases to trimming and J lost 2 bases, with 8 bases between them. The CDR3 is 14 amino acids. The germline V gene encodes CDR1 SGHDT and CDR2 YYEEEE.

This clonotype was seen at least ten times. The chain carries TRBV3-1 and TRBJ2-3; D is undetermined. The CDR3 consists of 18 residues. The germline V gene has CDR1 LGHDT and CDR2 YNNKEL (reference sequence). Trimming pared 0 bases from V and 0 bases from J, leaving 16 bases between. Written as DNA, the CDR3 is TGTGCCAGCAGCCAAGAGGTCAGCGCAATTACTAGCACAGATACGCAGTATTTT. The encoded protein is CASSQEVSAITSTDTQYF.

This clonotype was counted at least ten times. This chain links TRBV28 with TRBJ2-1; D is unclear. Trimming stripped 3 bases from V and 5 bases from J, with 8 bases between. The CDR3 spans 13 residues. CDR1 is MDHEN, CDR2 SYDVKM, per germline. In DNA form, the CDR3 reads TGTGCCAGCAGTTTTCCATCGGACAATGAGCAGTTCTTC. The encoded protein is CASSFPSDNEQFF. The full variable domain, its missing parts supplied by reference TRBV28 and TRBJ2-1, is DVKVTQSSRYLVKRTGEKVFLECVQDMDHENMFWYRQDPGLGLRLIYFSYDVKMKEKGDIPEGYSVSREKKERFSLILESASTNQTSMYLCASSFPSDNEQFFGPGTRLTVL.

The V and J genes are TRBV2 and TRBJ2-3, with D tentatively TRBD1 (6 bases). The CDR3 is 14 residues long. V gave up 7 bases and J gave up 0 bases, with 11 bases separating them. Germline CDR1 is SNHLY and CDR2 is FYNNEI. The CDR3 sequence: CASIVGHSTDTQYF. CDR3 sequence (DNA): TGTGCCAGCATAGTGGGACACAGCACAGATACGCAGTATTTT. Full variable domain (remainder filled in from reference TRBV2 and TRBJ2-3): EPEVTQTPSHQVTQMGQEVILRCVPISNHLYFYWYRQILGQKVEFLVSFYNNEISEKSEIFDDQFSVERPDGSNFTLKIRSTKLEDSAMYFCASIVGHSTDTQYFGPGTRLTVL.

This clonotype was detected a few times. The genes are TRBV28 and TRBJ2-3; the D is unclear. CDR3 size: 14 residues. Germline-derived CDR1 and CDR2 are MDHEN and SYDVKM. V was shortened by 4 bases and J by 3 bases, with 11 bases between the two germline ends. CDR3 amino acids: CASSSRSVTDTQYF. The CDR3 nucleotides are TGTGCCAGCAGTTCCCGTTCAGTGACAGATACGCAGTATTTT.

At least ten counts were recorded for this clonotype. CDR3 residues: CASTSGRTAYEQYF. CDR3 sequence (DNA): TGTGCTAGTACATCGGGCAGGACGGCCTACGAGCAGTACTTC. V usage is TRBV12-5 and J usage is TRBJ2-7; no definite D call. This CDR3 has 14 amino acids. The ends were cut back, 8 bases at V and 2 bases at J, with 16 bases in the middle. From germline, CDR1 is LGHNT and CDR2 FRNRAP.

The V and J genes are TRBV27 and TRBJ2-3; TRBD1 is a possible D gene (5 bases). The CDR3 length is 20 residues. The germline CDR1 and CDR2 sequences are MNHEY and SMNVEV (reference sequence). Trimming took 6 bases from V and 2 from J, leaving 30 bases between them. CDR3 amino acids: CASSIRVGVNNRPLTDTQYF. The CDR3 DNA follows: TGTGCCAGCAGCATAAGGGTAGGGGTGAATAATAGGCCTCTCACAGATACGCAGTATTTT.

The table lists this clonotype with a few counts. This chain uses TRBV12-3 or TRBV12-4 with TRBJ2-2, with 8 bases fitting TRBD1. V lost 5 bases and J lost 4; bases outside the gene matches: 3. The CDR3 extends over 14 amino acids. CDR3: CASSTGQGTGELFF. The CDR3 nucleotides read TGTGCCAGCAGTACCGGACAGGGCACCGGGGAGCTGTTTTTT.

This clonotype was seen at least ten times. The chain carries TRBV18 and TRBJ2-2, with D uncertain. Trimming left V 3 bases short and J 0 bases short, with 5 bases between. Germline CDR1 is KGHSH and CDR2 is LQKENI. The CDR3 loop spans 14 amino acids. The CDR3 DNA reads TGTGCCAGCTCACCTACCTCGAACACCGGGGAGCTGTTTTTT. This codes for CASSPTSNTGELFF.

The V and J genes are TRBV28 and TRBJ1-5; 12 positions agree with TRBD1. Germline V gene sequence: CDR1 MDHEN, CDR2 SYDVKM. Trimming cost V 4 bases and J 5 bases; bases outside gene matches: 6. This CDR3 is built from 16 residues. CDR3 sequence (DNA): TGTGCCAGCAGTTCTTCCGGGACAGGGGGCTATCAGCCCCAGCATTTT. Translation: CASSSSGTGGYQPQHF.

A few counts support this clonotype. The chain uses TRBV9 and TRBJ2-1, with D maybe TRBD1 (6 bases). Trimming cost V 0 bases and J 10 bases, with 11 bases left between them. Germline loops: CDR1 SGDLS, CDR2 YYNGEE. The CDR3 is 13 residues long. In DNA form, the CDR3 reads TGTGCCAGCAGCGTAGGTACAGGGATAGAGCAGTTCTTC. Its translation: CASSVGTGIEQFF.

The V gene is TRBV12-3 or TRBV12-4, the J gene TRBJ1-4, with 8 nucleotides matching TRBD1. The CDR3 totals 13 residues. Losses at the gene ends were 5 bases for V and 4 bases for J; bases not matched to a gene: 0. The CDR3 spells CASSDRGNEKLFF. CDR3 DNA sequence: TGTGCCAGCAGTGACAGGGGTAATGAAAAACTGTTTTTT.